The present entry profiles one TCR beta chain with its context. This entry comes from a study of blood T cell repertoires in COVID-19. Overall study: Samples came from the United States, Italy and Spain, spanning acute and convalescent COVID-19. T cells, B-cell-depleted T cells, or PBMCs supplied cDNA or gDNA.

As handled by the study authors: Researchers report that nucleated cell counts were estimated from reference gene primer amplification. TCRdb's table, derived via immunoSEQ multiplex PCR, lists solely in-frame clones and lacks some. From that table come the V and J calls and clone size; the DNA was used to work out D and trimming. In the table there are about 210,000 clones, roughly four fifths of which are singletons. The CDR3 covers 15 residues. In germline, CDR1 is SGHRS, CDR2 YFSETQ. The germline V and J ends were trimmed by 0 bases and 5 bases, with 11 bases remaining between them. The chain recombines TRBV5-1 with TRBJ2-2; perhaps TRBD2 as D (6 bases). The TCR originated in a woman between 50 and 59 years old with active or convalescent COVID-19. The sample comprised peripheral blood. DNA of the CDR3: TGCGCCAGCAGCTTGGGGGAAGCGGGTACCGGGGAGCTGTTTTTT. Encoded protein: CASSLGEAGTGELFF.